Listed here are 25 T cell receptor beta chains from one sample, sequenced in a study of T cells in Graves' hyperthyroidism and ophthalmopathy. TCR beta CDR3 sequences were amplified from RNA transcripts. Initially, a first-round RT-PCR of the TCR CDR3 employed the HTBI primer set. TCRdb recomputed calls from the multiplex PCR reads with MiXCR, one row per CDR3 protein. The sample yields fewer than 110,000 distinct CDR3 sequences, about 17% seen once. The source material was blood. These receptors were taken from a woman aged 45 to 65 with Graves' hyperthyroidism.

The rearrangement joins TRBV20-1 to TRBJ1-1; tentatively, D is TRBD1 (5 bases). Germline loops: CDR1 DFQATT, CDR2 SNEGSKA (reference sequence). The CDR3 has 13 residues. The CDR3 DNA reads TGCAGCGCCTCCAGGGTTGGGGGCACTGAAGCTTTCTTT. It specifies CSASRVGGTEAFF.

In this sample, this clonotype turned up many times. This chain links TRBV28 with TRBJ2-1; 7 nucleotides agree with TRBD1. With 6 bases clipped from V and 6 bases from J, the junction kept 5 bases outside the gene matches. Germline CDR1 and CDR2: MDHEN and SYDVKM. The CDR3 is 13 residues long. This CDR3 is CASSPGTVNEQFF. Written as DNA, the CDR3 is TGTGCCAGCAGCCCAGGGACAGTCAATGAGCAGTTCTTC. The entire variable domain, with the rest obtained from reference TRBV28 and TRBJ2-1, is as follows: DVKVTQSSRYLVKRTGEKVFLECVQDMDHENMFWYRQDPGLGLRLIYFSYDVKMKEKGDIPEGYSVSREKKERFSLILESASTNQTSMYLCASSPGTVNEQFFGPGTRLTVL.

This clonotype was seen many times. The chain combines TRBV6-1 with TRBJ2-1, with 8 bases aligning to TRBD1. CDR1 MNHNS and CDR2 SASEGT come from the germline V gene. Losses at the gene ends were 6 bases for V and 1 base for J; bases not matched to a gene: 5. The CDR3 consists of 15 residues. The CDR3 sequence is CASSQGQGSYNEQFF. CDR3 nucleotide sequence: TGTGCCAGCAGCCAAGGACAGGGTTCCTACAATGAGCAGTTCTTC.

The V gene is TRBV7-2, the J gene TRBJ2-7; D is unresolved. Deletions cut 4 bases from V and 6 bases from J, with 7 bases between. The CDR3 has 11 residues. Germline values: CDR1 SGHTA, CDR2 FQGNSA. In DNA form, the CDR3 reads TGTGCCAGCAGCTCAAGCGTCGAGCAGTACTTC. Translating gives CASSSSVEQYF. The variable domain in full, with the rest retrieved from reference TRBV7-2 and TRBJ2-7, is GAGVSQSPSNKVTEKGKDVELRCDPISGHTALYWYRQSLGQGLEFLIYFQGNSAPDKSGLPSDRFSAERTGGSVSTLTIQRTQQEDSAVYLCASSSSVEQYFGPGTRLTVT.

This clonotype came up many times. The V and J genes are TRBV27 and TRBJ2-1; no clear D. Germline V gene data show CDR1 as MNHEY and CDR2 as SMNVEV (reference sequence). This CDR3 comprises 11 residues. V lost 5 bases and J 3 bases, leaving 2 bases between the germline ends. CDR3 in DNA: TGTGCCAGCAGTCGCTACAATGAGCAGTTCTTC. Encoded protein: CASSRYNEQFF.

This clonotype has a handful of counts. The V call is TRBV29-1, the J call TRBJ2-2; D remains ambiguous. The germline gives CDR1 SQVTM, CDR2 ANQGSEA. The CDR3 length is 11 residues. Trimming took 5 bases from V and 2 from J, leaving 3 bases between them. CDR3 in DNA: TGCAGCGTTCGAAACACCGGGGAGCTGTTTTTT. Translated, it gives CSVRNTGELFF.

About this clonotype: An end of the junction does not agree with germline; a read error may underlie this. This chain uses TRBV10-3 with TRBJ2-3, with D possibly matching TRBD1 (7 bases). CDR3 length equals 15 residues. Germline loops: CDR1 ENHRY, CDR2 SYGVKD. The CDR3 sequence is CAISENRGGPDTQCF. In DNA form, the CDR3 reads TGTGCCATCAGTGAGAACAGGGGAGGACCAGATACGCAGTGTTTT.

This clonotype was found many times. This rearrangement joins TRBV27 to TRBJ1-2; 9 nucleotides align to TRBD1. Trimming cost V 4 bases and J 8 bases; bases outside gene matches: 11. Germline V gene lookup returns CDR1 MNHEY and CDR2 SMNVEV (reference sequence). The CDR3 spans 15 residues. CDR3 in DNA: TGTGCCAGCAGTTCCGACAGGGGGGGATTTCGAGGCTACACCTTC. It encodes CASSSDRGGFRGYTF.

This clonotype was counted many times. The genes are TRBV7-9 and TRBJ2-1; 8 bases line up with TRBD2. CDR1 and CDR2 (germline): SEHNR, FQNEAQ (reference sequence). V lost 5 bases and J lost 0; bases outside the gene matches: 6. The CDR3 consists of 16 residues. CDR3 bases: TGTGCCAGCAGCCTGGCCGGGACTAGCTCCTACAATGAGCAGTTCTTC. As protein: CASSLAGTSSYNEQFF. Combining the CDR3 with reference TRBV7-9 and TRBJ2-1 gives the whole variable domain DTGVSQNPRHKITKRGQNVTFRCDPISEHNRLYWYRQTLGQGPEFLTYFQNEAQLEKSRLLSDRFSAERPKGSFSTLEIQRTEQGDSAMYLCASSLAGTSSYNEQFFGPGTRLTVL.

This clonotype has at least ten counts. The rearrangement joins TRBV6-2 or TRBV6-3 to TRBJ2-1; 8 positions match TRBD2. Trimming took 7 bases from V and 8 from J; bases not matched to a gene: 4. CDR1 is MNHEY and CDR2 is SVGEGT in the germline V gene. The CDR3 is 12 residues long. CDR3 in amino acids: CASTNGGDEQFF. The CDR3 nucleotides are TGTGCCAGCACAAACGGGGGGGATGAGCAGTTCTTC.

This clonotype was detected only a few times. CDR3 sequence (DNA): TGTGCCAGCAGTTTTCAATCTGGGGCCAACGTCCTGACTTTC. It is translated as CASSFQSGANVLTF. The chain is built from TRBV12-3 or TRBV12-4 and TRBJ2-6, with D uncertain. V was cut by 3 bases and J by 1 base, with 4 bases left in between. The CDR3 loop spans 14 amino acids.

This clonotype was seen ten or more times. This chain joins TRBV5-1 and TRBJ2-3, with D possibly TRBD1 on 5 matching bases. Trimming took 2 bases from V and 2 from J, leaving 9 bases between them. The CDR3 length is 14 residues. Germline loops: CDR1 SGHRS, CDR2 YFSETQ. CDR3 sequence reads: CASSFQGPTDTQYF. In DNA form, the CDR3 reads TGCGCCAGCAGCTTTCAGGGCCCCACAGATACGCAGTATTTT.

In its sample, this clonotype was seen many times. The J gene is TRBJ2-7, the V gene TRBV29-1, with 8 bases identical to TRBD2. Unmatched junction bases numbered 4, after V lost 7 bases and J lost 2 bases. Germline V CDR1 and CDR2: SQVTM, ANQGSEA. This CDR3 has 12 amino acids. Written as DNA, the CDR3 is TGCAGCGCCCGGGGGGGGACCTACGAGCAGTACTTC. Encoded protein: CSARGGTYEQYF.

CDR3 in amino acids: CASRGQGTNEKLFF. The CDR3 DNA sequence: TGTGCCAGCAGGGGACAGGGAACTAATGAAAAACTGTTTTTT. The chain links TRBV3-1 to TRBJ1-4; TRBD1 matches at 9 bases. The CDR3 runs 14 residues. Germline V lookup: CDR1 LGHDT, CDR2 YNNKEL (reference sequence). J was trimmed by 1 base and V by 6 bases; bases with no gene match: 0.

Written as DNA, the CDR3 is TGTGCCAGCAGTACCCCGGGACTAGTCTACAATGAGCAGTTCTTC. Translated: CASSTPGLVYNEQFF. V and J are TRBV2 and TRBJ2-1; TRBD2 matches at 8 bases. The germline gives CDR1 SNHLY, CDR2 FYNNEI. This CDR3 contains 15 residues. J lost 3 bases, V lost 5 bases, and 6 bases had no gene match.

This clonotype was seen many times. The rearrangement joins TRBV20-1 to TRBJ2-1; 8 bases line up with TRBD2. The CDR3 runs to 16 residues. V was clipped by 3 bases and J by 6 bases; unmatched bases: 13. Germline CDR1 DFQATT, CDR2 SNEGSKA (reference sequence). This CDR3 is CSASHSGKGYGNEQFF. CDR3 sequence (DNA): TGCAGTGCTAGCCATAGCGGGAAGGGTTATGGCAATGAGCAGTTCTTC.

This clonotype was recorded many times. This chain joins TRBV6-2 or TRBV6-3 and TRBJ2-1, with TRBD2 identical over 7 bases. This CDR3 comprises 14 residues. The germline gives CDR1 MNHEY, CDR2 SVGEGT. The ends lost 4 bases at V and 8 bases at J; junction bases unmatched: 8. CDR3 loop: CASSSSGTVDEQFF. In DNA, the CDR3 is TGTGCCAGCAGTTCAAGCGGGACCGTCGATGAGCAGTTCTTC.

This clonotype showed up many times. The chain has TRBV18 and TRBJ1-1; weak D call: TRBD1 (5 bases). Germline CDR1 KGHSH, CDR2 LQKENI. Trimming cost V 6 bases and J 6 bases, with 14 bases left between them. The CDR3 runs to 13 residues. CDR3 protein: CASSQRRDAEAFF. The CDR3 coding sequence is TGTGCCAGCTCCCAACGCAGGGACGCTGAAGCTTTCTTT.

There are many counts of this clonotype. The gene calls are TRBV6-1 and TRBJ2-1, with D possibly matching TRBD2 (7 bases). The CDR3 is 16 residues long. Germline V gives CDR1 MNHNS, CDR2 SASEGT. The germline V and J ends were trimmed by 1 base and 8 bases, with 18 bases remaining between them. This CDR3 is CASSEEAGAGGDEQFF. CDR3 DNA: TGTGCCAGCAGTGAAGAGGCGGGGGCTGGGGGAGATGAGCAGTTCTTC.

V is TRBV29-1 and J is TRBJ1-1, with 7 bases aligning to TRBD1. CDR1 is SQVTM and CDR2 is ANQGSEA in the germline V gene. This CDR3 contains 13 residues. With 7 bases clipped from V and 4 bases from J, the junction kept 9 bases outside the gene matches. CDR3 region: CSAAPDRATEAFF. In DNA, the CDR3 is TGCAGCGCAGCCCCTGACAGGGCCACTGAAGCTTTCTTT.

This clonotype was found many times. V usage is TRBV20-1 and J usage is TRBJ2-1, with 14 bases that match TRBD2. CDR3 size: 14 residues. J gave up 6 bases and V 5 bases, and 3 bases lay outside the gene matches. Germline CDR1 is DFQATT and CDR2 is SNEGSKA (reference sequence). This CDR3 is CSARTSGRPNEQFF. CDR3 in DNA: TGCAGTGCTCGGACTAGCGGGAGGCCCAATGAGCAGTTCTTC.

This clonotype was picked up many times. The chain's CDR3 is CASTGSKLFF. The CDR3 nucleotides are TGTGCCAGCACAGGGTCGAAGCTGTTTTTT. J is TRBJ2-2 and V is TRBV7-9; a possible D gene is TRBD1 (5 bases). Trimming cost V 7 bases and J 12 bases, with 9 bases left between them. This CDR3 is 10 amino acids long. From germline, CDR1 is SEHNR and CDR2 FQNEAQ (reference sequence). Full variable domain (rest looked up from reference TRBV7-9 and TRBJ2-2): DTGVSQNPRHKITKRGQNVTFRCDPISEHNRLYWYRQTLGQGPEFLTYFQNEAQLEKSRLLSDRFSAERPKGSFSTLEIQRTEQGDSAMYLCASTGSKLFFGEGSRLTVL.

This clonotype came up many times. This chain uses TRBV3-1 with TRBJ2-5; D is undetermined. The germline CDR1 and CDR2 sequences are LGHDT and YNNKEL (reference sequence). V lost 4 bases and J 7 bases, leaving 13 bases between the germline ends. The CDR3 has 13 residues. The DNA of the CDR3 is TGTGCCAGCAGCCTCGGGTCCGAAGGGACCCAGTACTTC. It yields the protein CASSLGSEGTQYF.

V usage is TRBV6-5 and J usage is TRBJ2-7, with 9 nucleotides matching TRBD1. The CDR3 spans 15 residues. V trimming: 2 bases; J trimming: 3 bases; junction bases outside the gene matches: 5. CDR1 is MNHEY and CDR2 is SVGAGI in the germline V gene. The CDR3 nucleotides are TGTGCCAGCAGTTACAGGACAGGGGATAACTACGAGCAGTACTTC. Translated, it gives CASSYRTGDNYEQYF.

This clonotype appeared many times. J is TRBJ2-1 and V is TRBV20-1, with TRBD2 matching over 10 bases. Per the germline V gene, CDR1 is DFQATT and CDR2 is SNEGSKA (reference sequence). The V and J ends lost 0 bases and 6 bases, in that order; junction bases with no gene match: 11. The CDR3 extends over 17 amino acids. DNA for the CDR3: TGCAGTGCTAGAGATCGTGGGAGCGGGAGGGGATTCAATGAGCAGTTCTTC. Translating gives CSARDRGSGRGFNEQFF.